This T cell receptor beta chain comes out of a study of memory B cells and T cells in multiple sclerosis (dated by TCRdb to between 2018 and 2020). At the level of the whole study: The study compared the TCR beta repertoires of autoproliferating peripheral T cells with those of brain lesion-infiltrating T cells in multiple sclerosis patients. TCR sequencing involved a couple of multiple sclerosis patients from whom brain lesions at autopsy or brain-infiltrating cells from biopsy were available.

Using the immunoSEQ Platform, TCRbeta CDR3 regions were amplified from extracted genomic DNA. The immunoSEQ assay combined multiplex PCR with high-throughput sequencing and a vendor bioinformatics pipeline. In the source study's methods: Non-productive sequences and CDR3s shorter than 4 amino acids were removed, and clonotype frequencies were recalculated per sample. In immunoSEQ Analyzer 2.0, a clonotype counted as shared when the CDR3 amino acid, V gene and J gene sequences were identical. To normalize repertoire overlap, the number of shared clonotypes was divided by the product of the two clone-set sizes and multiplied by 1000 to give arbitrary units. TCRdb obtained this table from immuneACCESS and retained in-frame rearrangements with V and J assigned. These tables miss some clones; where compared with another copy, unresolved V genes account for less than half of the shortfall, and the remainder is unexplained. V and J calls and clone size are those listed in that table; D and trimming were worked out from the DNA. Within this sample are about 12,000 clones, with around four fifths of them counted one time only. Less than 3.5% of the sample belongs to the ten largest clones.

After CFSE-labeled PBMCs were cultured without a stimulus, the autoproliferating (CFSEdim) and non-proliferating (CFSEhi) T cell fractions were sequenced separately. In total, approximately 5.1x10^7 CFSE-labeled PBMCs were cultured without stimulus for less than 8 days, after which replicate wells were pooled. PBMCs were labeled with around 0.53 uM CFSE and cultured in serum-free AIM-V medium without exogenous stimuli. PBMCs were isolated by Ficoll density gradient centrifugation and cryopreserved before use. Live 7-AAD-negative cells were sorted on a FACSAria III, washed with PBS, and frozen at -80 degrees C as dry pellets. On this clone itself: The clone's antigen remains unknown. No per-base quality is available; no much larger clone lies one base away.

The germline V gene encodes CDR1 SGHVS and CDR2 FNYEAQ. V trim: 3 bases; J trim: 7 bases; unmatched bases: 15. The CDR3 has 16 amino acids, counting the end cysteine and phenylalanine. The read is trimmed to its CDR3 DNA, 48 bases read in frame from base 1. Findings and caveats that apply to the study as a whole: Because clone-set sizes varied across compartments, the counts of shared clonotypes were affected, making normalization necessary.

This receptor was obtained from a human donor with multiple sclerosis. The sequenced sample consisted of PBMCs from blood kept in culture. The chain is made from TRBV7-6 and TRBJ2-7, with 7 bases in between that match TRBD1. The CDR3 reads CASSFSVDEGAGEQYF. The DNA reads as follows: TGTGCCAGCAGCTTCTCGGTTGACGAGGGGGCGGGTGAGCAGTACTTC.